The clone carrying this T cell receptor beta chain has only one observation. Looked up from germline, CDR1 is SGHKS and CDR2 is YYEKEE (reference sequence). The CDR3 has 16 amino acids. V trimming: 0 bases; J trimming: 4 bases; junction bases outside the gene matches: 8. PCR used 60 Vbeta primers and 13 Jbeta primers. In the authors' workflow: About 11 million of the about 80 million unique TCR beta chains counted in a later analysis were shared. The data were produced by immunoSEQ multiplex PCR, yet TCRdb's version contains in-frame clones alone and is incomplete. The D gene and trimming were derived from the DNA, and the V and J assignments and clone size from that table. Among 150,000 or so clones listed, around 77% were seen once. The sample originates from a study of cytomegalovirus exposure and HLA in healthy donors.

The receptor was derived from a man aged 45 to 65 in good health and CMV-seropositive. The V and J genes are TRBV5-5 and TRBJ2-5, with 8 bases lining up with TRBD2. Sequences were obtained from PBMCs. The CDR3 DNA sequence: TGTGCCAGCAGCTTGGCTGGTAGCGGGGCGGGAGAGACCCAGTACTTC. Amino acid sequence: CASSLAGSGAGETQYF.